This passage covers 17 T cell receptor beta chains from one sample sequenced in a study of blood T cells in healthy people across ages (dated by TCRdb to about 2015). The library was prepared using 5' RACE. Sequencer: Illumina HiSeq 2500. A second PCR of about 6 to 11 cycles was run with a J-beta primer mix and a sample-barcoded 5' primer. TCRdb reran the public reads through fastp at Q25 and MiXCR, keeping productive beta chains. Every CDR3 protein is listed once, alongside the most common genes and DNA of its rows. Present in this sample are 1,500,000 or so distinct CDR3 sequences, roughly 43% of which were seen just once. The ten largest make up less than 5% of the sample. The sequenced material came from blood. All receptors derive from a woman under 30 in good health.

This sequence joins TRBV3-1 and TRBJ2-1; D call uncertain. Germline CDR1 reads LGHDT; CDR2 reads YNNKEL (reference sequence). This CDR3 is 13 amino acids long. With 5 bases removed from V and 5 bases from J, the gap between germline ends came to 10 bases. CDR3 nucleotides: TGTGCCAGCAGCGATTCGCTAAACAATGAGCAGTTCTTC. Its protein product is CASSDSLNNEQFF.

This chain joins TRBV6-5 and TRBJ1-2; TRBD1 is a possible D gene (5 bases). There are 16 residues in the CDR3. V shed 0 bases and J shed 7 bases, with 18 bases lying between them. The V gene's germline CDR1 is MNHEY and CDR2 SVGAGI. DNA for the CDR3: TGTGCCAGCAGTTACTCTAGGAAGACAGATCGGTGTGGCTACACCTTC. This translates into CASSYSRKTDRCGYTF.

In its sample, this clonotype was seen a few times. This chain connects TRBV12-3 or TRBV12-4 to TRBJ2-5; 11 nucleotides align to TRBD2. The ends lost 1 base at V and 2 bases at J; junction bases unmatched: 9. This CDR3 comprises 18 residues. The CDR3 DNA follows: TGTGCCAGCAGTTTAGGGCTAGCGGGGGGTCTACTACAAGAGACCCAGTACTTC. This encodes CASSLGLAGGLLQETQYF.

The chain links TRBV2 to TRBJ1-2, with D hard to call. The V end was cut by 6 bases, the J end by 2 bases, with 13 bases between. Germline lookup yields CDR1 SNHLY and CDR2 FYNNEI. The CDR3 has 14 residues. CDR3 region: CASSRTPVNYGYTF. The CDR3 coding sequence is TGTGCCAGCAGCCGTACACCTGTAAACTATGGCTACACCTTC.

The chain couples TRBV6-2 or TRBV6-3 to TRBJ2-7; either TRBD1 or TRBD2 may fit D (6 bases each). The CDR3 length is 17 residues. Germline V lookup: CDR1 MNHEY, CDR2 SVGEGT. Trimming shortened V by 6 bases and J by 3 bases, and 24 bases separated the two germline ends. The CDR3 coding sequence is TGTGCCAGCAGACCCAGGGGACTCGGGGTCCCAATCTACGAGCAGTACTTC. It encodes CASRPRGLGVPIYEQYF.

The chain combines TRBV29-1 with TRBJ1-6; 10 bases map to TRBD1. The V segment lost 5 bases and the J segment 6 bases; nucleotides outside the gene matches: 7. Germline CDR1 SQVTM, CDR2 ANQGSEA. The CDR3 covers 15 residues. This chain's CDR3 is CSVSGQGERNSPLHF. The CDR3 DNA reads TGCAGCGTTAGCGGACAGGGGGAGCGTAATTCACCCCTCCACTTT.

V gene TRBV20-1 combines with J gene TRBJ2-1; 8 positions agree with TRBD1. This CDR3 contains 15 residues. Germline V gene data show CDR1 as DFQATT and CDR2 as SNEGSKA (reference sequence). The ends lost 5 bases at V and 3 bases at J; junction bases unmatched: 9. This CDR3 is CSALIRDRIYNEQFF. DNA for the CDR3: TGCAGTGCTTTGATCCGGGACAGGATCTACAATGAGCAGTTCTTC.

A few counts support this clonotype. The chain joins TRBV12-3 or TRBV12-4 to TRBJ1-1; 7 bases match TRBD1. There are 15 residues in the CDR3. The V gene end was trimmed by 7 bases and the J gene end by 0 bases; junction bases not matched to a gene: 8. The CDR3 bases are TGTGCCAGCATTCCAGGGGGGACACTGAACACTGAAGCTTTCTTT. It yields the protein CASIPGGTLNTEAFF.

The chain carries TRBV25-1 and TRBJ1-4, with a weak D call TRBD1 (6 bases). The CDR3 has 16 residues. Trimming cost V 5 bases and J 2 bases, with 15 bases left between them. Germline lookup yields CDR1 MGHDK and CDR2 SYGVNS. In nucleotides, the CDR3 is TGTGCCAGCAGTATCACTGCAGGGGCTACTAATGAAAAACTGTTTTTT. Protein sequence: CASSITAGATNEKLFF.

The chain combines TRBV20-1 with TRBJ2-5; D possibly corresponds to TRBD2 (5 bases). The V end lost 7 bases, the J end lost 4 bases, and 13 bases lay between the germline ends. Per germline, CDR1 DFQATT and CDR2 SNEGSKA (reference sequence). The CDR3 is 12 residues long. CDR3 region: CSGEGERETQYF. CDR3 nucleotides: TGCAGTGGCGAGGGAGAGAGAGAGACCCAGTACTTC.

The J gene is TRBJ1-5, the V gene TRBV27, with D unclear. This CDR3 has 13 residues. CDR1 MNHEY and CDR2 SMNVEV come from the germline V gene (reference sequence). V gave up 6 bases and J gave up 5 bases, with 11 bases separating them. This CDR3 reads CASRPGRDQPQHF. CDR3 nucleotides: TGTGCCAGCAGGCCCGGGCGAGATCAGCCCCAGCATTTT.

There are a few counts of this clonotype. The CDR3 sequence is CASSLGLAALDEQYF. The CDR3 region has the DNA TGTGCCAGCAGCTTAGGTTTGGCGGCCTTGGATGAGCAGTACTTC. The chain has TRBV7-9 and TRBJ2-7; D call uncertain. The CDR3 totals 15 residues. Per the germline V gene, CDR1 is SEHNR and CDR2 is FQNEAQ (reference sequence). The V end was cut by 1 base, the J end by 7 bases, with 17 bases between. Full variable domain (rest looked up from reference TRBV7-9 and TRBJ2-7): DTGVSQNPRHKITKRGQNVTFRCDPISEHNRLYWYRQTLGQGPEFLTYFQNEAQLEKSRLLSDRFSAERPKGSFSTLEIQRTEQGDSAMYLCASSLGLAALDEQYFGPGTRLTVT.

Concerning this clonotype itself: This may be a read error, as it is one base from a much larger clone. The chain is built from TRBV6-5 and TRBJ2-3; TRBD2 matches 8 bases. The germline gives CDR1 MNHEY, CDR2 SVGAGI. The CDR3 is 16 amino acids. The CDR3 region is CAGRKEPAGVADTQYF. For the CDR3, the DNA is TGTGCCGGCAGAAAGGAGCCAGCGGGAGTTGCCGATACGCAGTATTTT.

V and J are TRBV5-1 and TRBJ2-7; D call uncertain. This CDR3 contains 14 residues. The V gene lost 3 bases and the J gene lost 2 bases, with 12 bases spanning the gap. CDR1 is SGHRS and CDR2 is YFSETQ in the germline V gene. The CDR3 protein is CASSSRPDTYEQYF. Written as DNA, the CDR3 is TGCGCCAGCAGCTCCCGTCCTGATACCTACGAGCAGTACTTC.

The V gene is TRBV12-3 or TRBV12-4, the J gene TRBJ2-1, with D hard to call. CDR3 length: 12 amino acids. Deletions cut 8 bases from V and 3 bases from J, with 8 bases between. The CDR3 sequence: CASGHFYNEQFF. DNA of the CDR3: TGTGCCAGCGGGCATTTCTACAATGAGCAGTTCTTC.

The chain is built from TRBV20-1 and TRBJ2-3, with TRBD1 matching 7 bases. With 1 base clipped from V and 5 bases from J, the junction kept 9 bases outside the gene matches. CDR1 and CDR2 (germline): DFQATT, SNEGSKA (reference sequence). The CDR3 loop spans 15 amino acids. In DNA, the CDR3 is TGCAGTGCTAGAGTTCCGACAGGGTTCGTAGATACGCAGTATTTT. Translating it yields CSARVPTGFVDTQYF.

This chain uses TRBV5-1 with TRBJ2-7; D perhaps matches TRBD1 (5 bases). Trimming left V 1 base short and J 3 bases short, with 14 bases between. This CDR3 is 15 amino acids long. Germline CDR1 SGHRS, CDR2 YFSETQ. In DNA, the CDR3 is TGCGCCAGCAGCTTGAGGGGAACAGCACACTACGAGCAGTACTTC. Protein sequence: CASSLRGTAHYEQYF. The whole variable domain, filled in from reference TRBV5-1 and TRBJ2-7, reads KAGVTQTPRYLIKTRGQQVTLSCSPISGHRSVSWYQQTPGQGLQFLFEYFSETQRNKGNFPGRFSGRQFSNSRSEMNVSTLELGDSALYLCASSLRGTAHYEQYFGPGTRLTVT.